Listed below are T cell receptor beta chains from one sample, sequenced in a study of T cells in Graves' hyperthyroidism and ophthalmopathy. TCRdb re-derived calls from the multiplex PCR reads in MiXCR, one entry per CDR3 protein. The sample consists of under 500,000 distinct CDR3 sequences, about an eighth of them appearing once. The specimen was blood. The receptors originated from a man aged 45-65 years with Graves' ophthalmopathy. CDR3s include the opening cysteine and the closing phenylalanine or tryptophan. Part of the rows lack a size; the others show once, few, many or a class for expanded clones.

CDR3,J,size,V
CATSDSGETQYF,TRBJ2-5,-,TRBV24-1
CASSLGLGIRGNEQFF,TRBJ2-1,few,TRBV5-8
CASSRDRGRFGNEQYF,TRBJ2-7,-,TRBV14
CASSLGLAGSTDTQYF,TRBJ2-3,many,TRBV12-3/TRBV12-4
CASSQKQTVNTEAFF,TRBJ1-1,many,TRBV4-1
CASSPSAPDTQYF,TRBJ2-3,many,TRBV11-2
CASSLTGTGRLRVETQYF,TRBJ2-5,once,TRBV11-2
CASSQGLERGEQYF,TRBJ2-7,many,TRBV3-1
CSAVGEDGYTF,TRBJ1-2,-,TRBV29-1
CASSYTTGGNTIYF,TRBJ1-3,few,TRBV12-3/TRBV12-4
CASSQALSTSNEQYF,TRBJ2-7,-,TRBV3-1
CSARDAGRRTGGYTF,TRBJ1-2,many,TRBV20-1
CASTRGLNNEQFF,TRBJ2-1,-,TRBV2
CASRSGQLIQETQYF,TRBJ2-5,-,TRBV5-8
CASSLWGTGGNEQFF,TRBJ2-1,few,TRBV27
CASSLVQGSYEQYF,TRBJ2-7,many,TRBV5-1
CASSPGTGRYEQYF,TRBJ2-7,many,TRBV12-3/TRBV12-4
CASRVAGGRSYTDTQYF,TRBJ2-3,-,TRBV19
CASSGSSGENNEQFF,TRBJ2-1,-,TRBV5-1
CASSFDRNTEAFF,TRBJ1-1,many,TRBV11-3
CSASWLSLSYNEQFF,TRBJ2-1,-,TRBV20-1
CASSQAPLEQYF,TRBJ2-7,many,TRBV3-1
CASSYSRRGGVTEAFF,TRBJ1-1,many,TRBV6-5